This T cell receptor (beta chain) came from a study of identifying expanded T cells in peripheral blood. Study findings and constraints: Variance in clone template counts between roughly two-week samples significantly increased with total template count across all healthy donors. Differentially abundant clones: 0.95 to 1.5 between replicates, 15 to 17 at roughly 2 weeks, approximately 18 at four.

No infections or other immune events were documented during collection. The data were produced by immunoSEQ multiplex PCR, yet TCRdb's version contains in-frame clones alone and is incomplete. The data show 45,000 to 75,000 clones, around 83% seen once. Turning to this clone: Its matching antigen is unknown.

CDR3 length equals 14 residues. V was cut by 2 bases and J by 6 bases, with 11 bases left in between. Germline assignment: CDR1 MNHEY and CDR2 SMNVEV (reference sequence). The chain links TRBV27 to TRBJ2-1; D possibly uses TRBD1 or TRBD2 (5 bases each). Sequenced sample: blood. The receptor was derived from a person aged 18 to 70 in good health. The CDR3 sequence: CASSLGGPLNEQFF. The CDR3 DNA reads TGTGCCAGCAGTTTAGGGGGTCCGCTCAATGAGCAGTTCTTC.